This entry features one T cell receptor (beta chain) sequence. This entry belongs to a study of OX40 agonist ivuxolimab in advanced cancers. The germline CDR1 and CDR2 sequences are ENHRY and SYGVKD. The germline V and J ends were trimmed by 6 bases and 7 bases, with 10 bases remaining between them. The CDR3 spans 13 residues. Assay used: immunoSEQ multiplex PCR; TCRdb lists only in-frame clones, some missing. The table lists about 88,000 clones, around 85% of them singletons, with 0.2% to 0.25% in the top ten. The chain has TRBV10-3 and TRBJ1-6; tentative D call: TRBD1 (5 bases). The starting material was CD4+ or CD8+ T cells sorted from blood, obtained in a trial of the OX40 agonist ivuxolimab. This receptor was taken from an adult with an advanced solid tumor such as melanoma, head and neck, liver or kidney cancer. The CDR3 sequence: CAIRRGVNSPLHF. In DNA form, the CDR3 reads TGTGCCATCAGGAGGGGTGTAAATTCACCCCTCCACTTT.